One and the same sample provided the 4 T cell receptor beta chains below, sequenced in a study of T cell responses to AZD1222 COVID-19 vaccine. Assay: immunoSEQ multiplex PCR; the TCRdb copy retains only in-frame clones and omits some. The table lists some 110,000 clones, 75% to 90% of them singletons, with 40% to 55% in the top ten. Sequenced here: peripheral blood, sampled 28 days after the second AZD1222 dose. The receptors here all came from an adult who received the AZD1222 COVID-19 vaccine.

This clone was found once. This chain uses TRBV24-1 with TRBJ1-6; D remains ambiguous. The V and J ends lost 7 bases and 7 bases respectively, with 10 bases between them. In germline, CDR1 is KGHDR, CDR2 SFDVKD. The CDR3 consists of 13 residues. CDR3 protein: CATSEGPNSPLHF. CDR3 bases: TGTGCCACCAGCGAGGGCCCCAATTCACCCCTCCACTTT.

This clone showed up just once. The J gene is TRBJ2-7, the V gene TRBV18, with TRBD2 matching over 13 bases. CDR1 is KGHSH and CDR2 is LQKENI in the germline V gene. The junction had 4 bases not matched to a gene; V was cut back by 0 bases and J by 5 bases. The CDR3 totals 16 residues. CDR3 amino acids: CASSPPGLAGVHEQYF. The CDR3 bases are TGTGCCAGCTCACCACCAGGACTAGCGGGAGTGCACGAGCAGTACTTC.

The V and J genes are TRBV6-5 and TRBJ1-2; maybe TRBD1 (5 bases). The V end was cut by 7 bases, the J end by 6 bases, with 18 bases between. Germline assignment: CDR1 MNHEY and CDR2 SVGAGI. The CDR3 totals 14 residues. The CDR3 sequence is CASTLLEDTNGYTF. CDR3 in DNA: TGTGCCAGCACGTTATTAGAGGACACGAATGGCTACACCTTC.

The chain joins TRBV2 to TRBJ2-7; 8 bases agree with TRBD1. There are 14 residues in the CDR3. The V gene end was trimmed by 6 bases and the J gene end by 6 bases; junction bases not matched to a gene: 10. Germline CDR1 and CDR2: SNHLY and FYNNEI. In nucleotides, the CDR3 is TGTGCCAGCAGAGGACAGGGAACGGTGGGCGAGCAGTACTTC. Protein product: CASRGQGTVGEQYF. Using reference TRBV2 and TRBJ2-7 for the parts outside the CDR3, the full variable domain is EPEVTQTPSHQVTQMGQEVILRCVPISNHLYFYWYRQILGQKVEFLVSFYNNEISEKSEIFDDQFSVERPDGSNFTLKIRSTKLEDSAMYFCASRGQGTVGEQYFGPGTRLTVT.